This T cell receptor (beta chain) was identified in a study of shared clonotypes between healthy human individuals. Overall study results and limits: Clonotype sharing across several donors was observed for about 5.2% of naive CD4 clonotypes.

Remarks on this clone: Its antigen is not identified.

Naive CD8 cells, CD45RO-negative and positively selected for CCR7, excluded terminally differentiated effector memory CD45RA+ cells. V was trimmed by 0 bases and J by 4 bases, leaving 9 bases between them. The CDR3 runs to 15 residues. Germline V gene lookup returns CDR1 SGHVS and CDR2 FNYEAQ. The method was immunoSEQ multiplex PCR; TCRdb's version includes in-frame clones alone and lacks a portion of them. In the table there are hundreds of thousands of clones, 80% to 95% of which are singletons. This chain links TRBV7-6 with TRBJ2-2, with D possibly being TRBD2 (5 bases). Sample: naive CD8+ T cells sorted from blood. The clonotype originates from a man aged 30 to 39 in good health. The CDR3 sequence: CASSLAGESTGELFF. The CDR3 bases are TGTGCCAGCAGCTTAGCGGGAGAGAGCACCGGGGAGCTGTTTTTT.